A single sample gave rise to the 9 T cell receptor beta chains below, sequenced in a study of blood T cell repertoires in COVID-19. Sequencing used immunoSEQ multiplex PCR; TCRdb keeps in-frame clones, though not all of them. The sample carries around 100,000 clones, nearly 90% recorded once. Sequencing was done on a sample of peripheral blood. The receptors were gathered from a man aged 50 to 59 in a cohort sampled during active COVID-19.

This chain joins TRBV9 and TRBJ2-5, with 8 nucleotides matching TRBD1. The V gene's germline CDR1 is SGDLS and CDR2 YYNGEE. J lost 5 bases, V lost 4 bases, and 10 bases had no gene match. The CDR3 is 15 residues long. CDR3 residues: CASSTGTGQEETQYF. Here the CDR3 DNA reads TGTGCCAGCAGCACCGGGACAGGCCAGGAGGAGACCCAGTACTTC.

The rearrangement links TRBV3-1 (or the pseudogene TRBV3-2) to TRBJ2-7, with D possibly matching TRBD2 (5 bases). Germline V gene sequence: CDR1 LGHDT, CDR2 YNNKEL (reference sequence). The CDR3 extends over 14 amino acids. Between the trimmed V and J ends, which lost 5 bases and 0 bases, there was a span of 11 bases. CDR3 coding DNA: TGTGCCAGCAGCGGACTTCCCAGCTCCTACGAGCAGTACTTC. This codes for CASSGLPSSYEQYF.

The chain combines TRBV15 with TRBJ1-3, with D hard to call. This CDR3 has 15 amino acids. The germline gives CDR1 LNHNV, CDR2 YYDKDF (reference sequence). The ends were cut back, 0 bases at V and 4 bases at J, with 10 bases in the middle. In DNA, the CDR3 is TGTGCCACCAGCAGAGATGCCGTCGGGGGAAACACCATATATTTT. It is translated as CATSRDAVGGNTIYF.

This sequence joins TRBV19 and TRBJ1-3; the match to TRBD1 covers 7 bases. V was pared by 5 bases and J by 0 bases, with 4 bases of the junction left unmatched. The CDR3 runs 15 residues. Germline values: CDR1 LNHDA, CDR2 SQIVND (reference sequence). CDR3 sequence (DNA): TGTGCCAGTAGTTCCCGGACAGGCTCTGGAAACACCATATATTTT. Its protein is CASSSRTGSGNTIYF.

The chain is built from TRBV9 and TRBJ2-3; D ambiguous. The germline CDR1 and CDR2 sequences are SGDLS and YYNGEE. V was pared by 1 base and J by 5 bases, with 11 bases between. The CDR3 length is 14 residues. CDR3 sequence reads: CASSVNHYGDTQYF. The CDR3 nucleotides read TGTGCCAGCAGCGTAAACCACTACGGAGATACGCAGTATTTT.

The CDR3 bases are TGTGCCAGTAGCGGGACAGGGGTTGGTGAAAAACTGTTTTTT. Translating gives CASSGTGVGEKLFF. The genes are TRBV19 and TRBJ1-4; TRBD1 agrees at 10 bases. Trimming removed 6 bases from V and 7 bases from J; junction bases left unmatched: 5. CDR1 is LNHDA, CDR2 SQIVND, per germline (reference sequence). This CDR3 is built from 14 residues.

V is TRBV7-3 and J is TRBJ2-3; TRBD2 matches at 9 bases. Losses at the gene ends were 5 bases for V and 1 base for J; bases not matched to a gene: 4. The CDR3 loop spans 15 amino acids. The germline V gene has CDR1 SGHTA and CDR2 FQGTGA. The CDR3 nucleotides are TGTGCCAGCAGCCCCTGGACTAGCGGCACAGATACGCAGTATTTT. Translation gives CASSPWTSGTDTQYF.

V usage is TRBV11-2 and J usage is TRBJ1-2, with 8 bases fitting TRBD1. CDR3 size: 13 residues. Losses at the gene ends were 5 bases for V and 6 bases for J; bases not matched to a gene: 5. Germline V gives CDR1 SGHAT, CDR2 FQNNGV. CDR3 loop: CASSRDRGDGYTF. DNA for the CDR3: TGTGCCAGCAGCCGAGACAGGGGCGATGGCTACACCTTC.

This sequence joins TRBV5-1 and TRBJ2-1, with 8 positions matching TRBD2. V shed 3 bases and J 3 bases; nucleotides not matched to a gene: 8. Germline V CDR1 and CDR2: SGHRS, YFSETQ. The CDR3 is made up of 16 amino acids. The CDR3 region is CASSWAPGGGYNEQFF. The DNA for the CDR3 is TGCGCCAGCAGCTGGGCGCCCGGGGGGGGCTACAATGAGCAGTTCTTC.